This T cell receptor beta chain was identified in a study of response to subunit inactivated influenza vaccine. Study-wide results and caveats: Only a handful of new T cells, the authors suggested, are recruited with each seasonal influenza vaccination.

This clonotype was seen a handful of times. No antigen is known for it. CDR1 is SGHRS, CDR2 YFSETQ, per germline. This CDR3 comprises 16 residues. Trimming took 2 bases from V and 0 from J; bases not matched to a gene: 5. TCRdb fed the RT-PCR reads into MiXCR, producing one record per CDR3 protein. The data contain about 570,000 distinct CDR3 sequences, about an eighth of them singletons. The specimen comprised PBMCs from blood, sampled on the day of vaccination. The TCR sequence derives from a man aged 50 to 60 who received an inactivated influenza vaccine. This chain uses TRBV5-1 with TRBJ1-3, with 7 bases identical to TRBD1. CDR3 region: CASSLTQGISGNTIYF. The CDR3 DNA is TGCGCCAGCAGCTTAACACAGGGGATCTCTGGAAACACCATATATTTT.